A single T cell receptor beta chain is shown here with its context. The sample is drawn from a study of shared clonotypes between healthy human individuals. Across the whole study: Each donor contributed plates that comprised three CD4 naive, three CD4 memory, two CD8 naive and one CD8 memory.

The CDR3 covers 14 residues. V lost 2 bases, J lost 6 bases, and 10 bases lay in between. Germline V lookup: CDR1 MNHEY, CDR2 SMNVEV (reference sequence). Sorted-subset replicate PCR reactions contained 150 to 200 ng DNA, corresponding to some 28,000 T cell genomes. Profiled with immunoSEQ multiplex PCR; TCRdb holds only in-frame clones, not every one. Of about 120,000 clones in the sample, under 70% were seen once. Sequenced input: memory CD8+ T cells sorted from blood. The sample's subset: CD45RO+ cells pooled with CCR7-negative TemRA cells. This TCR came from a woman in her twenties or thirties in good health. The rearrangement links TRBV27 to TRBJ2-2, with D uncertain. The CDR3 nucleotides read TGTGCCAGCAGTTTAGTCGGCCCTCCCGGGGAGCTGTTTTTT. Protein: CASSLVGPPGELFF.